The next 24 T cell receptor beta chains were all read from a single sample in a study of response to subunit inactivated influenza vaccine. TCRdb itself ran the RT-PCR reads through MiXCR, one entry per CDR3 protein. The sample lists more than 600,000 distinct CDR3 sequences, less than 20% occurring once. Specimen: PBMCs from blood, collected roughly 5 days after vaccination. The receptors shown here come from a man over 45 who received an inactivated influenza vaccine.

This clonotype was seen a handful of times. The gene calls are TRBV9 and TRBJ2-7, with a weak D call TRBD2 (5 bases). The V end was cut by 0 bases, the J end by 5 bases, with 15 bases between. CDR1 and CDR2 from the germline V gene are SGDLS and YYNGEE. This CDR3 spans 15 amino acids. CDR3 bases: TGTGCCAGCAGCGTAGAAGGGAGCTCCCTTGACGAGCAGTACTTC. Its translation is CASSVEGSSLDEQYF.

This chain joins TRBV19 and TRBJ2-1; maybe TRBD1 (5 bases). From germline, CDR1 is LNHDA and CDR2 SQIVND (reference sequence). The CDR3 length is 12 residues. Trimming removed 4 bases from V and 13 bases from J, with 14 bases in between. CDR3 amino acids: CASSRGARRQFF. As DNA, the CDR3 is TGTGCCAGTAGTAGGGGCGCCCGACGTCAGTTCTTC. Supplemented by reference TRBV19 and TRBJ2-1, the full variable domain reads DGGITQSPKYLFRKEGQNVTLSCEQNLNHDAMYWYRQDPGQGLRLIYYSQIVNDFQKGDIAEGYSVSREKKESFPLTVTSAQKNPTAFYLCASSRGARRQFFGPGTRLTVL.

This clonotype was counted between two and nine times. This chain connects TRBV12-3 or TRBV12-4 to TRBJ2-7; 9 bases map to TRBD1. The CDR3 totals 13 residues. J lost 6 bases, V lost 6 bases, and 6 bases had no gene match. The CDR3 DNA reads as TGTGCCAGCAGGCCCCGGGACAGGGTCGAGCAGTACTTC. Its protein is CASRPRDRVEQYF.

The chain has TRBV7-2 and TRBJ2-5; no firm D call. The CDR3 is 15 residues long. Trimming took off 6 bases at V and 3 bases at J, with 17 bases between the two ends. Germline V lookup: CDR1 SGHTA, CDR2 FQGNSA. This CDR3 is CASRRSAQIEETQYF. For the CDR3, the DNA is TGTGCCAGCAGGCGGAGCGCCCAGATAGAAGAGACCCAGTACTTC. The full variable domain, completed using reference TRBV7-2 and TRBJ2-5, is GAGVSQSPSNKVTEKGKDVELRCDPISGHTALYWYRQSLGQGLEFLIYFQGNSAPDKSGLPSDRFSAERTGGSVSTLTIQRTQQEDSAVYLCASRRSAQIEETQYFGPGTRLLVL.

The chain couples TRBV3-1 to TRBJ2-7; no firm D call. Between the trimmed V and J ends, which lost 1 base and 5 bases, there was a span of 9 bases. Looked up from germline, CDR1 is LGHDT and CDR2 is YNNKEL (reference sequence). This CDR3 is 13 amino acids long. The CDR3 here is CASSQVLTDEQYF. The CDR3 nucleotides are TGTGCCAGCAGCCAAGTTCTTACGGACGAGCAGTACTTC.

This sequence joins TRBV7-2 and TRBJ1-1, with D uncertain. The germline CDR1 and CDR2 sequences are SGHTA and FQGNSA. The CDR3 covers 13 residues. V was shortened by 7 bases and J by 1 base, with 10 bases between the two germline ends. The CDR3 spells CASTQTRNTEAFF. In nucleotides, the CDR3 is TGTGCCAGCACCCAGACAAGGAACACTGAAGCTTTCTTT.

The gene calls are TRBV20-1 and TRBJ2-3; 8 bases align to TRBD2. This CDR3 has 15 amino acids. V shed 6 bases and J 1 base; nucleotides not matched to a gene: 9. Germline CDR1 reads DFQATT; CDR2 reads SNEGSKA (reference sequence). CDR3 in amino acids: CSAEGAGEGTDTQYF. CDR3 bases: TGCAGTGCAGAGGGAGCGGGGGAGGGCACAGATACGCAGTATTTT.

This rearrangement joins TRBV7-2 to TRBJ2-7; TRBD2 is a possible D gene (6 bases). V gave up 5 bases and J gave up 1 base, with 15 bases separating them. The germline CDR1 and CDR2 sequences are SGHTA and FQGNSA. CDR3 length: 15 amino acids. The CDR3 sequence: CASSPHGGNSYEQYF. The CDR3 DNA reads as TGTGCCAGCAGCCCCCACGGGGGAAATTCCTACGAGCAGTACTTC. The variable domain in full, with the rest retrieved from reference TRBV7-2 and TRBJ2-7, is GAGVSQSPSNKVTEKGKDVELRCDPISGHTALYWYRQSLGQGLEFLIYFQGNSAPDKSGLPSDRFSAERTGGSVSTLTIQRTQQEDSAVYLCASSPHGGNSYEQYFGPGTRLTVT.

This clonotype showed up many times. This sequence joins TRBV7-2 and TRBJ2-3, with D possibly being TRBD1 (6 bases). The CDR3 loop spans 12 amino acids. Trimming removed 6 bases at V and 4 bases at J, with 8 bases between. In germline, CDR1 is SGHTA, CDR2 FQGNSA. This CDR3 is CASRKGADTQYF. DNA for the CDR3: TGTGCCAGCAGAAAGGGGGCAGATACGCAGTATTTT.

The J gene is TRBJ2-5, the V gene TRBV20-1, with D uncertain. This CDR3 contains 16 residues. The V gene lost 0 bases and the J gene lost 2 bases, with 16 bases spanning the gap. Germline V gene sequence: CDR1 DFQATT, CDR2 SNEGSKA (reference sequence). Here the CDR3 reads CSARDLGRSGQETQYF. The CDR3 nucleotides are TGCAGTGCTAGAGATCTAGGTCGGTCAGGACAAGAGACCCAGTACTTC.

This sequence joins TRBV4-3 and TRBJ2-7; D might be TRBD1 or TRBD2, each matching 5 bases. The CDR3 is 13 amino acids. The V gene's germline CDR1 is LGHNA and CDR2 YSLEER. V lost 0 bases and J lost 6, with 9 bases in between. The CDR3 region is CASSQDPRGEQYF. CDR3 DNA: TGCGCCAGCAGCCAAGATCCGAGGGGCGAGCAGTACTTC.

This clonotype turned up a few times. The chain carries TRBV20-1 and TRBJ1-5, with a weak D call TRBD1 (5 bases). Per the germline V gene, CDR1 is DFQATT and CDR2 is SNEGSKA (reference sequence). CDR3 length: 15 residues. V was cut by 4 bases and J by 6 bases, with 19 bases left in between. In nucleotides, the CDR3 is TGCAGTGCTAAAGGGGAAGACAGTTACCTTCAGCCCCAGCATTTT. Amino acid sequence: CSAKGEDSYLQPQHF.

The chain has TRBV6-2 or TRBV6-3 and TRBJ2-3; 8 bases match TRBD1. CDR1 is MNHEY and CDR2 is SVGEGT in the germline V gene. J was trimmed by 11 bases and V by 8 bases; bases with no gene match: 6. CDR3 length equals 11 residues. This CDR3 reads CASGQGRRQYF. CDR3 nucleotide sequence: TGTGCCAGCGGACAGGGTCGTCGGCAGTATTTT.

The chain carries TRBV11-2 and TRBJ2-1, with D maybe TRBD1 (5 bases). This CDR3 is built from 16 residues. CDR1 and CDR2 from the germline V gene are SGHAT and FQNNGV. Trimming removed 0 bases at V and 2 bases at J, with 11 bases between. The CDR3 coding sequence is TGTGCCAGCAGCTTAGAGGGCAGGGCACCCTACAATGAGCAGTTCTTC. It codes for CASSLEGRAPYNEQFF.

This clonotype was detected a few times. The chain is built from TRBV20-1 and TRBJ2-7; 7 nucleotides align to TRBD2. Trimming removed 1 base from V and 3 bases from J; junction bases left unmatched: 0. In germline, CDR1 is DFQATT, CDR2 SNEGSKA (reference sequence). This CDR3 has 12 amino acids. CDR3 protein: CSARAGGYEQYF. The DNA of the CDR3 is TGCAGTGCTAGAGCGGGGGGCTACGAGCAGTACTTC.

The rearrangement uses TRBV3-1 and TRBJ1-3; D not certain. The CDR3 has 17 residues. With 0 bases removed from V and 0 bases from J, the gap between germline ends came to 12 bases. Per germline, CDR1 LGHDT and CDR2 YNNKEL (reference sequence). The DNA of the CDR3 is TGTGCCAGCAGCCAAGACCTGAAGGTCGTCTCTGGAAACACCATATATTTT. Translating gives CASSQDLKVVSGNTIYF.

This sequence joins TRBV4-3 and TRBJ2-3, with 9 bases identical to TRBD2. V shed 0 bases, J shed 1 base, and the junction held 5 bases outside the gene matches. This CDR3 has 17 amino acids. CDR1 LGHNA and CDR2 YSLEER come from the germline V gene. This CDR3 reads CASSQDILAGGTDTQYF. DNA of the CDR3: TGCGCCAGCAGCCAAGACATTTTAGCGGGGGGCACAGATACGCAGTATTTT.

The J gene is TRBJ2-2, the V gene TRBV11-2; no definite D call. The CDR3 runs to 13 residues. CDR1 is SGHAT and CDR2 is FQNNGV in the germline V gene. Trimming removed 1 base from V and 6 bases from J, with 6 bases in between. The CDR3 loop reads CASSLVPAGELFF. The CDR3 region has the DNA TGTGCCAGCAGCTTAGTTCCGGCCGGGGAGCTGTTTTTT. Full variable domain (remainder filled in from reference TRBV11-2 and TRBJ2-2): EAGVAQSPRYKIIEKRQSVAFWCNPISGHATLYWYQQILGQGPKLLIQFQNNGVVDDSQLPKDRFSAERLKGVDSTLKIQPAKLEDSAVYLCASSLVPAGELFFGEGSRLTVL.

This clonotype has only a few counts. The chain links TRBV7-8 to TRBJ1-4; D remains ambiguous. CDR1 and CDR2 from the germline V gene are SGHVS and FQNEAQ. The CDR3 length is 16 residues. Trimming took off 5 bases at V and 5 bases at J, with 18 bases between the two ends. The CDR3 DNA sequence: TGTGCCAGCAGCCTACTTATAGGGCAGATCAATGAAAAACTGTTTTTT. Amino acids: CASSLLIGQINEKLFF.

The gene calls are TRBV20-1 and TRBJ1-2, with D perhaps matching TRBD1 (6 bases). V was shortened by 2 bases and J by 5 bases, with 12 bases between the two germline ends. Germline loops: CDR1 DFQATT, CDR2 SNEGSKA (reference sequence). This CDR3 is 13 amino acids long. The CDR3 protein is CSARKRTDYGYTF. DNA of the CDR3: TGCAGTGCTAGAAAAAGGACAGATTATGGCTACACCTTC.

This rearrangement joins TRBV27 to TRBJ2-7; 7 bases match TRBD1. Germline-derived CDR1 and CDR2 are MNHEY and SMNVEV (reference sequence). Trimming at V came to 6 bases and at J to 6 bases, leaving 5 bases not matched to a gene. The CDR3 has 12 residues. DNA of the CDR3: TGTGCCAGCAGCAGAGACAGGGTCGAGCAGTACTTC. It specifies CASSRDRVEQYF.

This clonotype was detected ten times or more. V gene TRBV6-2 or TRBV6-3 combines with J gene TRBJ2-3; the D call may be TRBD1 or TRBD2 (6 bases each). Trimming cost V 4 bases and J 3 bases, with 14 bases left between them. Per the germline V gene, CDR1 is MNHEY and CDR2 is SVGEGT. The CDR3 length is 15 residues. In DNA form, the CDR3 reads TGTGCCAGCAGTTTCAGGGGAGGAGGGACAGATACGCAGTATTTT. Translating gives CASSFRGGGTDTQYF.

This clonotype was found many times. The chain employs TRBV10-3 and TRBJ2-7; D remains unclear. CDR3 size: 14 residues. The germline CDR1 and CDR2 sequences are ENHRY and SYGVKD. V was clipped by 3 bases and J by 5 bases, with 14 bases between them. CDR3 protein: CAISDGVLRDEQYF. For the CDR3, the DNA is TGTGCCATCAGTGACGGTGTTTTAAGGGACGAGCAGTACTTC.

The chain has TRBV7-8 and TRBJ2-7; 14 nucleotides line up with TRBD2. This CDR3 spans 17 amino acids. V was pared by 6 bases and J by 1 base, with 8 bases of the junction left unmatched. CDR1 is SGHVS and CDR2 is FQNEAQ in the germline V gene. CDR3 loop: CASRGGGLAGVSYEQYF. Here the CDR3 DNA reads TGTGCCAGCAGGGGCGGGGGACTAGCGGGAGTTTCCTACGAGCAGTACTTC. The complete variable domain, with remaining parts taken from reference TRBV7-8 and TRBJ2-7, reads GAGVSQSPRYKVAKRGQDVALRCDPISGHVSLFWYQQALGQGPEFLTYFQNEAQLDKSGLPSDRFFAERPEGSVSTLKIQRTQQEDSAVYLCASRGGGLAGVSYEQYFGPGTRLTVT.